What follows are 4 T cell receptor beta chains derived from one specimen sequenced in a study of OX40 agonist ivuxolimab in advanced cancers. This table comes from immunoSEQ multiplex PCR, and its TCRdb copy is limited to in-frame clones, with some not included. The sample has some 120,000 clones, 85% to 95% seen once. The sequencing used CD4+ or CD8+ T cells sorted from blood, collected in a trial of the OX40 agonist ivuxolimab. All receptors derive from an adult with an advanced solid tumor such as melanoma, head and neck, liver or kidney cancer.

V and J are TRBV30 and TRBJ2-5; no reliable D call. Trimming took 5 bases from V and 1 from J, leaving 8 bases between them. This CDR3 has 12 amino acids. Germline lookup yields CDR1 GTSNPN and CDR2 SVGIG (reference sequence). CDR3 residues: CAWDLGQETQYF. CDR3 bases: TGTGCCTGGGATTTGGGCCAAGAGACCCAGTACTTC. The full variable domain, with the rest looked up from reference TRBV30 and TRBJ2-5, is SQTIHQWPATLVQPVGSPLSLECTVEGTSNPNLYWYRQAAGRGLQLLFYSVGIGQISSEVPQNLSASRPQDRQFILSSKKLLLSDSGFYLCAWDLGQETQYFGPGTRLLVL.

The rearrangement links TRBV5-1 to TRBJ2-3, with unresolved D. Germline lookup yields CDR1 SGHRS and CDR2 YFSETQ. Trimming pared 4 bases from V and 2 bases from J, leaving 14 bases between. CDR3 length: 15 residues. As DNA, the CDR3 is TGCGCCAGCAGCGGCCCCGGGTTTTCCACAGATACGCAGTATTTT. This encodes CASSGPGFSTDTQYF.

V usage is TRBV7-2 and J usage is TRBJ2-7, with 8 positions matching TRBD1. V was pared by 1 base and J by 2 bases, with 7 bases of the junction left unmatched. Germline assignment: CDR1 SGHTA and CDR2 FQGNSA. The CDR3 is 16 residues long. The CDR3 is CASSLEGTGTPYEQYF. As DNA, the CDR3 is TGTGCCAGCAGCTTAGAGGGGACAGGTACCCCCTACGAGCAGTACTTC.

The gene calls are TRBV18 and TRBJ1-1; D unclear. V lost 2 bases to trimming and J lost 1 base, with 8 bases between them. The CDR3 contains 14 residues. Germline V gives CDR1 KGHSH, CDR2 LQKENI. The CDR3 coding sequence is TGTGCCAGCTCACCATGGCGGGAGAACACTGAAGCTTTCTTT. It yields the protein CASSPWRENTEAFF.